This entry is about one TCR beta chain. No antigen is known for it. The input lacks base qualities; no much larger clone sits a single base away. Using the deep immunoSEQ assay, multiplex PCR amplified TCR CDR3 regions from genomic DNA. For each cell subset, the extracted genomic DNA was distributed evenly across all wells of several immunoSEQ 96-well plates, and each plate served as one replicate. For unsorted PBMC, each replicate PCR was loaded with around 300 ng genomic DNA, equivalent to about 33,000 T cell genomes. Genomic DNA from unsorted PBMC was sequenced over ten immunoSEQ deep assay plates. Purified libraries were measured with a Qubit 3.0 fluorometer, size-checked on a Bioanalyzer 2100, and measured again with the KAPA Library Quantification kit. A separate single-read 150-cycle Illumina NextSeq 550 flow cell was used to sequence each immunoSEQ 96-well plate. Per the source publication's procedure: Because only junctional sequences without quality scores were contained in the immunoSEQ output, filtering matching that applied to full-length reads could not be performed. To assign V/J genes and CDR3, sequences were annotated against IMGT germline references using PyIR, a Python wrapper for IgBLAST v1.9. Any read was removed if the V/J assignment was weak (E-value above 1e-6), the CDR3 was missing, or the read contained stop codons, out-of-frame junctions, or ambiguous translated residues. V3J clonotypes were defined as sequences sharing an identical inferred V gene, J gene, and CDR3 amino acid sequence. The percentage overlap between two repertoires was calculated by dividing the number of shared unique clonotypes by the size of the smaller repertoire. RTK rarefaction, the Chao1 estimator, and Recon v2.1 estimates of unobserved clonotypes were used to assess repertoire richness. TCRdb's version of the immuneACCESS table is confined to in-frame rearrangements and falls short of the full clone set. An unresolved V gene accounts for under half of the shortfall where checked; the remainder is of unknown origin. V and J calls and clone size are as listed in that table; D and trimming were resolved from the DNA. Recorded for this sample are 400,000 to 550,000 clones; around 80% of them occurred a single time. Of the sample, less than 15% falls within the top ten clones.

These data originate in a study of shared clonotypes between healthy human individuals (TCRdb year 2020). Turning to the overall study: A couple of women and a few men aged 18 to 49 years were included in the cohort. The study deeply sequenced blood TCR repertoires of roughly five healthy adults to estimate repertoire size and the extent of clonotype sharing between individuals. Libraries were prepared and TCR repertoires were sequenced by different laboratories using diverse techniques, in order to increase sequencing depth and limit assay-specific biases. Per donor, leukapheresis produced somewhere between about 0.94 and 9.5 billion PBMCs. What the authors observed across the whole study: Pairwise subsampling indicated that sequencing depth was expected to affect the degree of clonotype sharing among donors. The genetic and exposure-history diversity represented was limited by the small number of donors. Only blood was sampled, and tissue TCR repertoires likely differ from those in blood.

Healthy HIV-negative adults with no recently reported acute infections or vaccinations were included as donors. Only Caucasian adults living in Nashville, Tennessee, USA were represented among the donors. For unsorted samples, about 90 million PBMCs were counted and genomic DNA was extracted with the QIAamp DNA Blood Mini kit. After blood collection by leukapheresis, PBMCs were isolated using Ficoll-Histopaque density gradient centrifugation and then cryopreserved in the vapor phase of liquid nitrogen. The CDR3 holds 15 amino acids from the cysteine to the phenylalanine. The kept DNA is CDR3 alone, 45 bases in frame from the first base. V was cut back by 6 bases and J by 0 bases, leaving a gap of 13 bases between them. Sequences MDHEN (CDR1) and SYDVKM (CDR2) are obtained from the germline V gene.

The chain was built from TRBV28 and TRBJ2-3; perhaps TRBD2 is the D gene, with 6 bases matching. The sequence came from a woman in her forties in good health. Some clones in this sample may be carry-over from other donors' samples. Sequenced input: PBMCs. The CDR3: CASRTLAASTDTQYF. In nucleotide form, the sequence is TGTGCCAGCAGGACCTTAGCGGCTAGCACAGATACGCAGTATTTT.